The 12 T cell receptor beta chains given below trace back to one sample, sequenced in a study of read filtering for tumor transcriptome and immune sequencing (dated by TCRdb to about 2020). This sample was sequenced with an Illumina HiSeq 4000. TCR libraries were constructed from 400 ng RNA using the Immunoverse kit, and molecular barcoded adaptors covering alpha/delta and beta/gamma chains were employed. TCRdb cleaned the public reads at Q25 with fastp, built clones with MiXCR and kept in-frame beta chains. Rows with a matching CDR3 protein are joined into one entry that keeps the most common DNA and genes. The table for this sample lists some 130,000 distinct CDR3 sequences; 13% of them were counted only once. The ten largest clones capture under 9% of the sample. The source material was a population of CD138-negative cells sorted from bone marrow. This specimen's cell subset or site label, interpreted: bone marrow mononuclear cells depleted of CD138+ plasma/myeloma cells by negative magnetic selection. The source is a donor at least 40 years old with multiple myeloma.

This clonotype was picked up many times. V gene TRBV20-1 combines with J gene TRBJ2-1; D ambiguous. This CDR3 has 11 residues. The germline gives CDR1 DFQATT, CDR2 SNEGSKA (reference sequence). Trimming left V 3 bases short and J 6 bases short, with 6 bases between. In nucleotides, the CDR3 is TGCAGTGCTAGTACCCTCAATGAGCAGTTCTTC. It translates to CSASTLNEQFF.

This clonotype was recorded at least ten times. This chain joins TRBV29-1 and TRBJ2-1; 9 nucleotides match TRBD2. Looked up from germline, CDR1 is SQVTM and CDR2 is ANQGSEA. This CDR3 comprises 15 residues. V lost 4 bases and J lost 0; bases outside the gene matches: 4. The chain's CDR3 is CSVVGSGSSYNEQFF. CDR3 DNA: TGCAGCGTTGTCGGTAGCGGGAGCTCCTACAATGAGCAGTTCTTC.

V and J are TRBV7-9 and TRBJ1-5, with a tentative D call TRBD1 (5 bases). This CDR3 is 15 amino acids long. CDR1 and CDR2 from the germline V gene are SEHNR and FQNEAQ (reference sequence). The V and J ends lost 5 bases and 9 bases respectively, with 20 bases between them. The CDR3 DNA follows: TGTGCCAGCAGCCCCCCATCCATAGAAAGGGGGCCCCAGCATTTT. Protein product: CASSPPSIERGPQHF.

This clonotype was counted ten times or more. The rearrangement uses TRBV29-1 and TRBJ2-7; D is perhaps TRBD1 (5 bases). The germline gives CDR1 SQVTM, CDR2 ANQGSEA. This CDR3 comprises 13 residues. V dropped 1 base and J dropped 6 bases, with 13 bases sitting between them. CDR3 sequence reads: CSVEGQGNSEQYF. The CDR3 coding sequence is TGCAGCGTTGAAGGCCAGGGAAATAGCGAGCAGTACTTC.

This clonotype has ten or more counts. This sequence joins TRBV6-5 and TRBJ2-2; tentative D call: TRBD1 (6 bases). There are 14 residues in the CDR3. Trimming left V 8 bases short and J 0 bases short, with 10 bases between. Germline CDR1 is MNHEY and CDR2 is SVGAGI. CDR3 nucleotides: TGTGCCAGCTGGGGGCTACCGAACACCGGGGAGCTGTTTTTT. As protein: CASWGLPNTGELFF.

This clonotype was observed many times. This chain links TRBV2 with TRBJ1-5, with D tentatively TRBD1 (5 bases). This CDR3 contains 14 residues. V was shortened by 6 bases and J by 4 bases, with 13 bases between the two germline ends. Germline values: CDR1 SNHLY, CDR2 FYNNEI. Here the CDR3 reads CASRLWAGNQPQHF. The CDR3 DNA is TGTGCCAGCAGATTATGGGCAGGGAATCAGCCCCAGCATTTT.

For this clonotype: The CDR3 does not end in the conserved phenylalanine or tryptophan, so this is likely a read error. The chain combines TRBV7-9 with TRBJ2-2; no reliable D call. Germline V gene lookup returns CDR1 SEHNR and CDR2 FQNEAQ (reference sequence). The ends were cut back, 5 bases at V and 4 bases at J, with 14 bases in the middle. The CDR3 length is 15 residues. CDR3 DNA sequence: TGTGCCAGCAGCCTGGGTTACGGAGTCACCGGGGAGCTGTTTTCT. Translation gives CASSLGYGVTGELFS.

There are a few counts of this clonotype. The chain combines TRBV15 with TRBJ2-1, with 9 bases aligning to TRBD1. The germline V gene has CDR1 LNHNV and CDR2 YYDKDF (reference sequence). V lost 2 bases to trimming and J lost 2 bases; unmatched junction nucleotides: 4. The CDR3 spans 16 residues. Here the CDR3 DNA reads TGTGCCACCAGCAGAACACGACAGGGGGCCTACAATGAGCAGTTCTTC. This sequence encodes CATSRTRQGAYNEQFF.

This clonotype was observed at least ten times. The genes are TRBV6-1 and TRBJ2-2; maybe TRBD2 (6 bases). CDR3 size: 14 residues. V was clipped by 4 bases and J by 5 bases, with 11 bases between them. Germline lookup yields CDR1 MNHNS and CDR2 SASEGT. The CDR3 loop is CASSVRDRTGELFF. Here the CDR3 DNA reads TGTGCCAGCAGTGTGCGGGACCGTACCGGGGAGCTGTTTTTT.

This clonotype appeared many times. The chain combines TRBV7-8 with TRBJ2-5, with TRBD2 matching 12 bases. The CDR3 sequence is 16 residues long. Germline V gene data show CDR1 as SGHVS and CDR2 as FQNEAQ. J was trimmed by 5 bases and V by 4 bases; bases with no gene match: 8. Written as DNA, the CDR3 is TGTGCCAGCAGCTCGAGACTAGCGGGAGTGGAGGAGACCCAGTACTTC. This sequence encodes CASSSRLAGVEETQYF.

This clonotype was recorded many times. This sequence joins TRBV4-1 and TRBJ2-2; D uncertain. The CDR3 extends over 12 amino acids. Germline V lookup: CDR1 MGHRA, CDR2 YSYEKL. V was clipped by 4 bases and J by 7 bases, with 7 bases between them. CDR3: CASSPGNGELFF. The CDR3 DNA reads as TGCGCCAGCAGCCCGGGTAACGGGGAGCTGTTTTTT.

Remarks on this clonotype: This sequence may be a read error, since a much larger clone differs from it by one base. This chain joins TRBV7-7 and TRBJ2-1; 7 bases map to TRBD2. The CDR3 is 17 residues long. The germline CDR1 and CDR2 sequences are SSHAT and FNYEAQ (reference sequence). The V and J ends lost 5 bases and 7 bases, in that order; junction bases with no gene match: 17. The CDR3 DNA sequence: TGTGCCAGCAGCCCCCAAGGTGGGCTAGCGGAAATTAATGAGCAGTTCTTC. This sequence encodes CASSPQGGLAEINEQFF.